The present T cell receptor beta chain was sequenced within a study of T-cell reconstitution after alpha-beta-depleted transplantation in children. Library preparation (for TCRbeta) was performed with unique molecular identifiers. MiXCR, run by TCRdb on the PCR reads, gives a single entry per CDR3 protein. The sample carries around 380,000 distinct CDR3 sequences, about 11% recorded once. J gave up 5 bases and V 6 bases, and 12 bases lay outside the gene matches. The CDR3 consists of 16 residues. Germline assignment: CDR1 MNHEY and CDR2 SVGEGT. This rearrangement joins TRBV6-2 or TRBV6-3 to TRBJ2-3, with 9 bases identical to TRBD2. Source: PBMCs from the stem cell graft donor, taken from the stem cell graft. The receptor's source is a human donor who donated a stem cell graft to a child with acute myeloid leukemia. CDR3 region: CASSYRSGRKRDTQYF. The CDR3 DNA reads TGTGCCAGCAGCTACCGCAGCGGGAGGAAAAGAGATACGCAGTATTTT.